This T cell receptor (beta chain) derives from a study of T cell responses to AZD1222 COVID-19 vaccine. Study-wide points: Among the donors, most were white British and more were female, and clonal diversity was possibly underestimated. Unmutated variant regions are reportedly the target of nearly half of TCRs that are spike-specific. Once two AZD1222 doses were given, Spike-specific TCR breadth and depth went up.

Of note for this clone: The antigen is undetermined.

The CDR3 has 13 residues. J gave up 8 bases and V 7 bases, and 4 bases lay outside the gene matches. The germline CDR1 and CDR2 sequences are SEHNR and FQNEAQ (reference sequence). Assay used: immunoSEQ multiplex PCR; TCRdb lists only in-frame clones, some missing. The sample carries under 150,000 clones, approximately 90% recorded once. The source is an adult in good health. The source was peripheral blood, collected on day 0 of AZD1222 vaccination. This chain uses TRBV7-9 with TRBJ1-6, with 8 bases lining up with TRBD1. The CDR3 protein is CASIGQGDSPLHF. CDR3 nucleotides: TGTGCCAGCATCGGACAGGGCGATTCACCCCTCCACTTT. Full variable domain (missing parts from reference TRBV7-9 and TRBJ1-6): DTGVSQNPRHKITKRGQNVTFRCDPISEHNRLYWYRQTLGQGPEFLTYFQNEAQLEKSRLLSDRFSAERPKGSFSTLEIQRTEQGDSAMYLCASIGQGDSPLHFGNGTRLTVT.